This TCR beta chain was recovered during a study of blood T cell repertoires in COVID-19. Study-wide context: The samples span acute and convalescent COVID-19 from the United States, Italy and Spain. Sample material is recorded as cDNA or gDNA derived from T cells, B-cell-depleted T cells, or PBMCs.

Original analysis: Amplification from reference gene primers served as the basis for estimated nucleated cell counts. Measured with immunoSEQ multiplex PCR; TCRdb has only the in-frame clones, and not every one. The DNA gave D and trimming, while V, J and clone size come from that table. The data show 230,000 or so clones, with roughly 84% seen just once and around 20% held by the top ten. V dropped 10 bases and J dropped 2 bases, with 9 bases sitting between them. Looked up from germline, CDR1 is MNHEY and CDR2 is SVGAGI. The CDR3 contains 12 residues. The chain links TRBV6-5 to TRBJ1-3; TRBD1 might be the D (6 bases). This receptor was taken from a young man with active or convalescent COVID-19. Input material: peripheral blood. The CDR3 nucleotides are TGTGCCAACAGGGACACTGGAAACACCATATATTTT. Encoded protein: CANRDTGNTIYF.